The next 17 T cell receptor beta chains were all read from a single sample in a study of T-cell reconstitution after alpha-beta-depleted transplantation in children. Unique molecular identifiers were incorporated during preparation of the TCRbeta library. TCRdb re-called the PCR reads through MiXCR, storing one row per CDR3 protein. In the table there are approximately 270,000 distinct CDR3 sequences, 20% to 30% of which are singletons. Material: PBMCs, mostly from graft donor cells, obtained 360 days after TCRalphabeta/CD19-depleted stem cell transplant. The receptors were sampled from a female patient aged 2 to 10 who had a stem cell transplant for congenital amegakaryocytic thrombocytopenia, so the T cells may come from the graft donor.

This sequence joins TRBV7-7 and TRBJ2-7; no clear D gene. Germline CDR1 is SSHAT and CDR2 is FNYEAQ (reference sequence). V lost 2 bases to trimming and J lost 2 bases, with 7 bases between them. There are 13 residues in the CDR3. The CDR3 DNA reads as TGTGCCAGCAGCTTACGACCAGCCTACGAGCAGTACTTC. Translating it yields CASSLRPAYEQYF.

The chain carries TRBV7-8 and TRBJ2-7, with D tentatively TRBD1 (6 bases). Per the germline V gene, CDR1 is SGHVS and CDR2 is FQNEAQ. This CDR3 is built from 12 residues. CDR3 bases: TGTGCGAGTAGGGGGAACGTCTACGAGCAGTACTTC. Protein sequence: CASRGNVYEQYF.

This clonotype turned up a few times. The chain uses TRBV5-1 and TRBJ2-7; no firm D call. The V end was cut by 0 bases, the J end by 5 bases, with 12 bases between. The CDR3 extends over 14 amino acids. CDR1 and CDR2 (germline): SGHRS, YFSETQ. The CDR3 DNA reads TGCGCCAGCAGCTTGGCCCGGCAGTCGGACGAGCAGTACTTC. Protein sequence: CASSLARQSDEQYF.

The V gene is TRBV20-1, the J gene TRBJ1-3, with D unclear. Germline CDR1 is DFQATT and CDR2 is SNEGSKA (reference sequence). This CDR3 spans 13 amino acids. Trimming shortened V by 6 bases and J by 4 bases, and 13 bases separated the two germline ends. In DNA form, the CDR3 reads TGCAGTGCCCCCGGGCGATCAGGAAACACCATATATTTT. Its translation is CSAPGRSGNTIYF.

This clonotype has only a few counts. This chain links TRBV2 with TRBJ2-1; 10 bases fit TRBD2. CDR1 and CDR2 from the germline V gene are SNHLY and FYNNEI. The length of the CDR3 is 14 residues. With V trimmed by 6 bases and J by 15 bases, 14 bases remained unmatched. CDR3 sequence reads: CASSLSGRSGNGFF. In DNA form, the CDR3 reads TGTGCCAGCAGCCTTAGCGGGAGGTCGGGAAATGGGTTCTTC.

The CDR3 is CASSLGGGDTEAFF. The CDR3 DNA reads as TGTGCCAGCAGCCTTGGGGGAGGAGATACTGAAGCTTTCTTT. The chain couples TRBV28 to TRBJ1-1, with a tentative D call TRBD1 (5 bases). Germline CDR1 reads MDHEN; CDR2 reads SYDVKM. V lost 6 bases, J lost 5 bases, and 16 bases lay in between. This CDR3 has 14 amino acids.

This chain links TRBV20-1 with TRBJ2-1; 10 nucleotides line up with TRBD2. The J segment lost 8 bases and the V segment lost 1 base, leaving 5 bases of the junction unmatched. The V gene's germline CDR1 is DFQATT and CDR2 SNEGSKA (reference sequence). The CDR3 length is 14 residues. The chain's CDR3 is CSARASGGIYEQFF. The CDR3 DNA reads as TGCAGTGCTAGAGCTAGCGGGGGTATATATGAGCAGTTCTTC.

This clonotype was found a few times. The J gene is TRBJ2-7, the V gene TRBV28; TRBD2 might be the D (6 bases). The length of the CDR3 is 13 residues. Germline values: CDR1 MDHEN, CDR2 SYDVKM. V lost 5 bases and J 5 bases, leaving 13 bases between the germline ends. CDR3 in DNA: TGTGCCAGCAGTAGACTAGTATCAGACGAGCAGTACTTC. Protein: CASSRLVSDEQYF.

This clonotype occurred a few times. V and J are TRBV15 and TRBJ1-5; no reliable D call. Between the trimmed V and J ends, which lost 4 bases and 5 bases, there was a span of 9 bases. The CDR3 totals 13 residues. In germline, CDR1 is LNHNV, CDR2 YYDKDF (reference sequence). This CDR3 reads CATSTDDYQPQHF. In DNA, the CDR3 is TGTGCCACCAGCACGGACGACTATCAGCCCCAGCATTTT.

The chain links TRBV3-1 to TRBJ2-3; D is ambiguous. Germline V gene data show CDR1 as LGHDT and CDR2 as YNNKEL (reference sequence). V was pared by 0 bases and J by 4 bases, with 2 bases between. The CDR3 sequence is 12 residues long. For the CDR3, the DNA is TGTGCCAGCAGCCAAGATTCAGATACGCAGTATTTT. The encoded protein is CASSQDSDTQYF.

CDR3 protein: CSARDRRQGASYEQYF. The CDR3 nucleotides are TGCAGTGCTAGAGATCGAAGACAGGGGGCTAGCTACGAGCAGTACTTC. The V call is TRBV20-1, the J call TRBJ2-7; TRBD1 matches at 10 bases. The CDR3 has 16 residues. Germline CDR1 DFQATT, CDR2 SNEGSKA (reference sequence). Trimming cost V 0 bases and J 3 bases; bases outside gene matches: 8.

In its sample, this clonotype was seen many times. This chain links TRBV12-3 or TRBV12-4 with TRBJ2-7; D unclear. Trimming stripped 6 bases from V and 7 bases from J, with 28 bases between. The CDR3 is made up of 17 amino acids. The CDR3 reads CASSNLRGWKGSGEQYF. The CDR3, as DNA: TGTGCCAGCAGCAACCTCCGAGGCTGGAAGGGATCGGGTGAGCAGTACTTC.

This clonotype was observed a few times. The CDR3 DNA reads as TGTGCCTGGAGTAAGGAGGAGATGCGGTACGAGCAGTACTTC. It is translated as CAWSKEEMRYEQYF. This chain joins TRBV30 and TRBJ2-7, with D possibly matching TRBD2 (5 bases). This CDR3 contains 14 residues. CDR1 is GTSNPN and CDR2 is SVGIG in the germline V gene (reference sequence). With 2 bases removed from V and 4 bases from J, the gap between germline ends came to 15 bases.

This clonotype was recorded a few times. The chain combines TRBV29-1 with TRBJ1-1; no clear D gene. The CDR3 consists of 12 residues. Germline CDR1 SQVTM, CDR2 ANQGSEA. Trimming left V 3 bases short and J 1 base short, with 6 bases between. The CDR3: CSVEGWNTEAFF. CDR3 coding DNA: TGCAGCGTTGAGGGATGGAACACTGAAGCTTTCTTT.

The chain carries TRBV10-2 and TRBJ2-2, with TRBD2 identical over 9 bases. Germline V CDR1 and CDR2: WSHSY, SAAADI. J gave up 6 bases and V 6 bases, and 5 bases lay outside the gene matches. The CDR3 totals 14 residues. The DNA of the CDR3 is TGCGCCAGCAGACTAGCGGGTTTCCCCGGGGAGCTGTTTTTT. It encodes CASRLAGFPGELFF.

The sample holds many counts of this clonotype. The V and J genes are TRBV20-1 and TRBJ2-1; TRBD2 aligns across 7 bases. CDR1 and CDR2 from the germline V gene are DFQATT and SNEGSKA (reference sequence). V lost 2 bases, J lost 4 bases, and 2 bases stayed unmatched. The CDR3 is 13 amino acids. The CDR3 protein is CSARLAEYNEQFF. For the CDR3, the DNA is TGCAGTGCTAGACTAGCGGAGTACAATGAGCAGTTCTTC.

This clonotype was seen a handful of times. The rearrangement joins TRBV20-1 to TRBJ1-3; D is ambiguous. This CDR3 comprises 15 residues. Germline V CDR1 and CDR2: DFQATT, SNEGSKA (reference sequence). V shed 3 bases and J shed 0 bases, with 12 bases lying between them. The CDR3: CSASDPSASGNTIYF. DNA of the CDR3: TGCAGTGCTAGCGACCCGTCGGCCTCTGGAAACACCATATATTTT.